The following is a T cell receptor (beta chain) sequence with its context. Its antigen is as yet unknown. The sample belongs to a study of Tregs in tolerant kidney transplant recipients. Looking at the study overall: CFSE-labeled recipient PBMCs were cultured six to seven days with irradiated graft donor PBMCs, then FACS-sorted. Notes on the study in general: Findings come from small patient numbers and require larger validation.

Profiled with immunoSEQ multiplex PCR; TCRdb holds only in-frame clones, not every one. This sample has approximately 8,600 clones, with approximately 45% found just once. This CDR3 has 12 amino acids. CDR1 is LNHDA, CDR2 SQIVND, per germline (reference sequence). Trimming stripped 6 bases from V and 5 bases from J, with 10 bases between. This clonotype was obtained from a human donor in good health. Sample: CD4+ T cells from blood cultured with allogeneic cells. The chain employs TRBV19 and TRBJ1-2, with D possibly matching TRBD1 (6 bases). Written as DNA, the CDR3 is TGTGCCAGTAGAAGAGGGGGTTATGGCTACACCTTC. It codes for CASRRGGYGYTF.